A single sample is the source of the 3 T cell receptor beta chains below, sequenced in a study of blood T cell repertoires in COVID-19 (dated by TCRdb to 2020 to 2021). The library was generated by the immunoSEQ multiplex PCR assay. In TCRdb, the immuneACCESS table is reduced to in-frame sequences with V and J assigned. These tables do not hold every clone; where another copy was compared, an unresolved V gene accounts for under half, and the others remain unexplained. The sample table shows 150,000 to 200,000 clones, and under 85% are seen once. The top ten clonotypes cover about 12% of the sample. Sequencing used PBMCs or T cells enriched from blood (not recorded which). Every receptor here comes from a man aged 45-65 years who had recovered from COVID-19.

The CDR3 loop reads CASSPGDRGGGQPQHF. The CDR3 bases are TGTGCCAGCAGCCCTGGGGACAGGGGAGGTGGGCAGCCCCAGCATTTT. The rearrangement uses TRBV28 and TRBJ1-5; 10 positions match TRBD1. Germline values: CDR1 MDHEN, CDR2 SYDVKM. CDR3 length: 16 residues. With 6 bases clipped from V and 7 bases from J, the junction kept 12 bases outside the gene matches. The variable domain in full, completed from reference TRBV28 and TRBJ1-5, reads DVKVTQSSRYLVKRTGEKVFLECVQDMDHENMFWYRQDPGLGLRLIYFSYDVKMKEKGDIPEGYSVSREKKERFSLILESASTNQTSMYLCASSPGDRGGGQPQHFGDGTRLSIL.

The rearrangement joins TRBV5-6 to TRBJ2-1, with TRBD1 identical over 8 bases. Trimming removed 2 bases from V and 9 bases from J; junction bases left unmatched: 4. Per germline, CDR1 SGHDT and CDR2 YYEEEE. The CDR3 has 13 residues. The CDR3 protein is CASSFQGAVEQFF. CDR3 in DNA: TGTGCCAGCAGCTTCCAGGGGGCGGTTGAGCAGTTCTTC.

The chain combines TRBV4-3 with TRBJ2-5; 8 bases match TRBD2. The CDR3 runs to 18 residues. V was pared by 0 bases and J by 1 base, with 10 bases of the junction left unmatched. Germline CDR1 and CDR2: LGHNA and YSLEER. The CDR3 nucleotides read TGCGCCAGCAGCCAAGATTGGACAGCGGGGGCCCTCCAAGAGACCCAGTACTTC. The encoded protein is CASSQDWTAGALQETQYF.